Listed below are T cell receptor beta chains from one sample, sequenced in a study of T-cell reconstitution after alpha-beta-depleted transplantation in children. TCRdb reprocessed the PCR reads with MiXCR, giving one entry per CDR3 protein. The sample gives some 310,000 distinct CDR3 sequences, approximately 23% of which show up once; roughly 9.8% is in the top ten. This material consisted of PBMCs, mostly from graft donor cells, taken 180 days after TCRalphabeta/CD19-depleted stem cell transplant. These TCRs come from a male patient aged 10-17 years who had a stem cell transplant for acute lymphoblastic leukemia, so the T cells may come from the graft donor. The CDR3 runs from the conserved cysteine through the conserved F or W. The D gene is left open where the match is weak. Only some rows state a clone size, as once, few, many or a class for expanded clones.

v_call,cdr3_length,j_call,clone_size,d_call,cdr3_nt,cdr3_aa
TRBV7-8,20,TRBJ2-7,NA,TRBD1,TGTGCCAGCAGCCCTAGGGGAACGACAGGGGGCTCCGGTATAACCTACGAGCAGTACTTC,CASSPRGTTGGSGITYEQYF
TRBV4-1,22,TRBJ2-1,NA,TRBD2,TGCGCCAGCAGCCAACCCAGGGTAGGGGTGGGGCTAGCGGGAGGTCCGCACAATGAGCAGTTCTTC,CASSQPRVGVGLAGGPHNEQFF
TRBV27,11,TRBJ2-3,NA,NA,TGTGCCAGCAGCCAGGGTGATACGCAGTATTTT,CASSQGDTQYF
TRBV20-1,12,TRBJ2-7,NA,NA,TGCAGTGTTTCAACGGGCCCCCCCGAGCAGTACTTC,CSVSTGPPEQYF
TRBV24-1,14,TRBJ2-5,few,NA,TGTGCCACCAGTGACGGATACACACAAGAGACCCAGTACTTC,CATSDGYTQETQYF
TRBV5-5,11,TRBJ2-1,many,NA,TGTGCCAGCAGCTTGTCTGGTGAGCAGTTCTTC,CASSLSGEQFF
TRBV25-1,13,TRBJ2-7,NA,TRBD2,TGTGCCAGCGGACTAGCGGGGTTCCACGAGCAGTACTTC,CASGLAGFHEQYF
TRBV6-1,16,TRBJ2-5,NA,TRBD2,TGTGCCAGCAGTGCCCGGTCTAGCGGGGGCGGAGGGACCCAGTACTTC,CASSARSSGGGGTQYF
TRBV29-1,14,TRBJ1-3,few,NA,TGCAGCGTTGAAGTGACCAGCTCTGGAAACACCATATATTTT,CSVEVTSSGNTIYF
TRBV7-3,13,TRBJ2-3,few,NA,TGTGCCAGCAGCGCCTCAGGGGCAGATACGCAGTATTTT,CASSASGADTQYF
TRBV7-6,17,TRBJ2-7,few,NA,TGTGCCAGCAGCCTCGGGGTGTCGGGGGAGACCCCCTACGAGCAGTACTTC,CASSLGVSGETPYEQYF
TRBV10-3,13,TRBJ1-1,NA,NA,TGTGCCATCACCACCGAGGGGTACCTTGAAGCTTTCTTT,CAITTEGYLEAFF
TRBV29-1,14,TRBJ2-7,NA,NA,TGCAGCGTTGAAGATCTGCAGGGGGGCTACGAGCAGTACTTC,CSVEDLQGGYEQYF